The clone carrying this T cell receptor (beta chain) was detected once. V trimming: 3 bases; J trimming: 5 bases; junction bases outside the gene matches: 3. The CDR3 covers 14 residues. Germline V gene data show CDR1 as SGHRS and CDR2 as YFSETQ. This entry comes from a study of blood T cell repertoires in COVID-19. Overall study: Some COVID-19 samples were acute and others convalescent; all came from the United States, Italy and Spain. PBMCs, B-cell-depleted T cells, or T cells provided the cDNA or gDNA that made up the material.

The protocol was immunoSEQ multiplex PCR, while the TCRdb copy is restricted to in-frame clones and leaves out a portion. The table has nearly 350,000 clones, roughly 89% seen once. The chain carries TRBV5-1 and TRBJ2-3, with 10 bases aligning to TRBD2. Input material: peripheral blood. This TCR derives from a woman aged 18-29 years who had recovered from COVID-19. The CDR3 spells CASSSSGSLDTQYF. In DNA, the CDR3 is TGCGCCAGCAGCTCTAGCGGGAGTCTAGATACGCAGTATTTT.